Below are 18 T cell receptor beta chains sequenced from a single sample in a study of blood T cells in healthy people across ages. Through a sample-barcoded 5' primer and a J-beta primer mix, a second PCR was run for 7 to 11 cycles. From the 5' RACE reads, TCRdb called clonotypes with MiXCR, one entry per CDR3 protein. This sample carries about 380,000 distinct CDR3 sequences, about 52% of them seen once, and the ten largest clones take approximately 51%. The source material was blood. Receptors were obtained from a man aged 60 to 69 in good health.

V is TRBV20-1 and J is TRBJ2-7; tentatively, D is TRBD1 (5 bases). The CDR3 covers 13 residues. Trimming removed 5 bases from V and 3 bases from J, with 14 bases in between. Germline-derived CDR1 and CDR2 are DFQATT and SNEGSKA (reference sequence). CDR3 region: CSAEDKSFYEQYF. The CDR3 nucleotides are TGCAGTGCTGAGGACAAAAGTTTCTACGAGCAGTACTTC.

This clonotype was detected a few times. The CDR3 here is CASSLEGRWTDTQYF. The CDR3 coding sequence is TGTGCCAGCAGCTTAGAGGGCAGGTGGACAGATACGCAGTATTTT. The chain links TRBV11-2 to TRBJ2-3; D gene uncertain. Trimming shortened V by 0 bases and J by 3 bases, and 10 bases separated the two germline ends. Germline assignment: CDR1 SGHAT and CDR2 FQNNGV. The CDR3 extends over 15 amino acids.

The CDR3: CSAPIPYNEQFF. Written as DNA, the CDR3 is TGCAGTGCCCCTATCCCCTACAATGAGCAGTTCTTC. The V and J genes are TRBV20-1 and TRBJ2-1, with D unresolved. Trimming took 6 bases from V and 2 from J, leaving 8 bases between them. This CDR3 has 12 residues. Germline V gene data show CDR1 as DFQATT and CDR2 as SNEGSKA (reference sequence).

This clonotype was observed a single time. The chain uses TRBV20-1 and TRBJ2-4; 7 bases agree with TRBD1. The J call could be wrong; TRBJ2-7 is a better fit for the DNA end. This CDR3 is 13 amino acids long. Germline V gene sequence: CDR1 DFQATT, CDR2 SNEGSKA (reference sequence). The CDR3 sequence is CSAPGQVTYEQYF. In DNA form, the CDR3 reads TGCAGTGCTCCTGGACAGGTGACCTACGAGCAGTACTTC.

The chain couples TRBV2 to TRBJ1-4, with a possible D match to TRBD1 (5 bases). Trimming stripped 5 bases from V and 7 bases from J, with 11 bases between. The CDR3 sequence is 13 residues long. Germline CDR1 is SNHLY and CDR2 is FYNNEI. CDR3 amino acids: CASSLRQIEKLFF. In nucleotides, the CDR3 is TGTGCCAGCAGTCTCCGACAGATTGAAAAACTGTTTTTT.

The chain employs TRBV30 and TRBJ1-2; D is unclear. Between the trimmed V and J ends, which lost 2 bases and 2 bases, there was a span of 6 bases. The CDR3 extends over 12 amino acids. The V gene's germline CDR1 is GTSNPN and CDR2 SVGIG (reference sequence). CDR3 region: CAWSFSNYGYTF. CDR3 nucleotide sequence: TGTGCCTGGAGTTTTAGCAACTATGGCTACACCTTC.

Many counts were recorded for this clonotype. The chain joins TRBV28 to TRBJ2-3; 14 nucleotides line up with TRBD2. The V segment lost 5 bases and the J segment 4 bases; nucleotides outside the gene matches: 11. The germline V gene encodes CDR1 MDHEN and CDR2 SYDVKM. There are 18 residues in the CDR3. The CDR3 reads CASSGQGLAGVGADTQYF. The DNA of the CDR3 is TGTGCCAGCAGTGGTCAGGGACTAGCGGGAGTGGGCGCAGATACGCAGTATTTT.

The rearrangement uses TRBV5-1 and TRBJ2-1; TRBD2 agrees at 14 bases. The CDR3 consists of 20 residues. V trimming: 2 bases; J trimming: 2 bases; junction bases outside the gene matches: 12. Germline lookup yields CDR1 SGHRS and CDR2 YFSETQ. CDR3 in amino acids: CASSFGTSGRAGGTYNEQFF. The DNA for the CDR3 is TGCGCCAGCAGCTTTGGGACTAGCGGGAGAGCGGGGGGAACCTACAATGAGCAGTTCTTC.

V is TRBV12-3 or TRBV12-4 and J is TRBJ2-3; D may be TRBD1 (5 bases). V dropped 2 bases and J dropped 8 bases, with 8 bases sitting between them. The CDR3 covers 12 residues. The CDR3, as DNA: TGTGCCAGCAGTTTATGGCAGGGTACGCAGTATTTT. The encoded protein is CASSLWQGTQYF.

The chain joins TRBV20-1 to TRBJ2-3; TRBD2 matches at 8 bases. The CDR3 is made up of 13 amino acids. Germline-derived CDR1 and CDR2 are DFQATT and SNEGSKA (reference sequence). V gave up 5 bases and J gave up 7 bases; unmatched junction bases: 8. The CDR3 DNA reads TGCAGTGCTCTTAGCGGGAAAGGAAATACGCAGTATTTT. Its protein product is CSALSGKGNTQYF.

The CDR3 here is CASPRTDLSDSGANVLTF. CDR3 nucleotide sequence: TGCGCCAGCCCCCGAACCGACCTTTCTGACTCTGGGGCCAACGTCCTGACTTTC. This chain joins TRBV4-3 and TRBJ2-6; D is unresolved. Germline V CDR1 and CDR2: LGHNA, YSLEER. CDR3 length equals 18 residues. V lost 8 bases and J lost 0, with 20 bases in between.

This clonotype was observed a single time. At one of its ends the junction is not consistent with the germline gene, which may arise from a read error. The chain carries TRBV6-5 and TRBJ2-3; weak D call: TRBD1 (7 bases). This CDR3 is 16 amino acids long. The germline V gene encodes CDR1 MNHEY and CDR2 SVGAGI. CDR3 residues: CASNYSGVQGPNTQYF. Written as DNA, the CDR3 is TGTGCCAGCAATTACTCGGGAGTACAGGGGCCCAATACGCAGTATTTT.

This clonotype was counted only a few times. J is TRBJ2-5 and V is TRBV27, with D perhaps being TRBD1 or TRBD2 (5 bases each). V lost 2 bases and J lost 7, with 14 bases in between. Germline values: CDR1 MNHEY, CDR2 SMNVEV (reference sequence). This CDR3 has 14 residues. The CDR3 protein is CASSLGTVRGTQYF. CDR3 nucleotides: TGTGCCAGCAGTTTAGGGACCGTTAGGGGGACCCAGTACTTC.

Only a few counts were recorded for this clonotype. The chain combines TRBV7-2 with TRBJ2-3; 7 bases agree with TRBD1. CDR1 and CDR2 from the germline V gene are SGHTA and FQGNSA. The V segment lost 2 bases and the J segment 1 base; nucleotides outside the gene matches: 3. The CDR3 loop spans 15 amino acids. CDR3 in amino acids: CASSLRGTGTDTQYF. In DNA, the CDR3 is TGTGCCAGCAGCTTAAGAGGGACAGGCACAGATACGCAGTATTTT.

The rearrangement joins TRBV9 to TRBJ1-5; TRBD1 matches at 7 bases. This CDR3 is 15 amino acids long. Trimming took 4 bases from V and 2 from J; bases not matched to a gene: 6. CDR1 SGDLS and CDR2 YYNGEE come from the germline V gene. CDR3 DNA sequence: TGTGCCAGCAGCCTACAGGGGAGGGGCAATCAGCCCCAGCATTTT. Translating gives CASSLQGRGNQPQHF.

This sequence joins TRBV7-9 and TRBJ1-1, with 9 bases aligning to TRBD1. The CDR3 runs 15 residues. The germline gives CDR1 SEHNR, CDR2 FQNEAQ (reference sequence). V was pared by 5 bases and J by 5 bases, with 9 bases of the junction left unmatched. The CDR3 DNA reads as TGTGCCAGCAGCACGATGGGACAGGGAAGGACTGAAGCTTTCTTT. This translates into CASSTMGQGRTEAFF.

The chain joins TRBV7-6 to TRBJ2-5, with 11 positions matching TRBD2. This CDR3 is built from 16 residues. Germline V gene sequence: CDR1 SGHVS, CDR2 FNYEAQ. The ends lost 3 bases at V and 1 base at J; junction bases unmatched: 4. The CDR3 reads CASSLIAGGAQETQYF. The CDR3 DNA follows: TGTGCCAGCAGCTTGATAGCGGGGGGGGCCCAAGAGACCCAGTACTTC.

This sequence joins TRBV29-1 and TRBJ1-2, with a weak D call TRBD1 (6 bases). The CDR3 sequence is 12 residues long. Germline-derived CDR1 and CDR2 are SQVTM and ANQGSEA. The CDR3 DNA sequence: TGCGGCGGGGGCGGAGGGACGGCTGGCTACACCTTC. Translation gives CGGGGGTAGYTF.